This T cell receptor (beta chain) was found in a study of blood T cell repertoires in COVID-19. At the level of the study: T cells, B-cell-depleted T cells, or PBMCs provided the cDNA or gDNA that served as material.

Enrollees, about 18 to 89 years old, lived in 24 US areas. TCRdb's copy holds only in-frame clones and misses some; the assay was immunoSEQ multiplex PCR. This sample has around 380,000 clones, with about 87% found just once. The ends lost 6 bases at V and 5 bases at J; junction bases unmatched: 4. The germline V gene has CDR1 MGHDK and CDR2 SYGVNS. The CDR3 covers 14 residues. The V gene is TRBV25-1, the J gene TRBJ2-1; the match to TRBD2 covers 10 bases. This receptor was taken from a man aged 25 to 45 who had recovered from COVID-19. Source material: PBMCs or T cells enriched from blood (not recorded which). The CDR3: CASSLAGVHNEQFF. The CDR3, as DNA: TGTGCCAGCAGCCTAGCGGGGGTCCACAATGAGCAGTTCTTC.